A single T cell receptor (beta chain) is shown here with its context. The data are from a study of blood T cell repertoires in COVID-19. For the study at large: In each case, the material was cDNA or gDNA derived from T cells, B-cell-depleted T cells, or PBMCs.

The protocol was immunoSEQ multiplex PCR, while the TCRdb copy is restricted to in-frame clones and leaves out a portion. Of 300,000 to 350,000 clones in the sample, 80% to 90% were seen once. The trim removed 5 bases at V and 2 bases at J, leaving 12 bases unmatched. The CDR3 runs to 18 residues. Germline lookup yields CDR1 LNHDA and CDR2 SQIVND (reference sequence). The sequence was obtained from a man in his thirties or forties who had recovered from COVID-19. The sample was PBMCs or T cells enriched from blood (not recorded which). This sequence joins TRBV19 and TRBJ2-5, with TRBD2 matching over 12 bases. CDR3 loop: CASSGRSRTSGDQETQYF. CDR3 DNA sequence: TGTGCCAGTAGTGGCCGGAGCAGGACTAGCGGGGATCAAGAGACCCAGTACTTC.